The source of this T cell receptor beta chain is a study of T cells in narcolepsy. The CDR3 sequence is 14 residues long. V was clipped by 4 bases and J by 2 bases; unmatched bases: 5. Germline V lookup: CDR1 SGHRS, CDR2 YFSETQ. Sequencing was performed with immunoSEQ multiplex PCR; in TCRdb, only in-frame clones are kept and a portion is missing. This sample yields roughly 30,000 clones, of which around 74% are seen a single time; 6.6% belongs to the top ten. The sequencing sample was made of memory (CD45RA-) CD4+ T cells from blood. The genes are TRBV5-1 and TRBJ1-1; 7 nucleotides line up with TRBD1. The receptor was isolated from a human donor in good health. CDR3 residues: CASSVRGPNTEAFF. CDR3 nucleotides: TGCGCCAGCAGCGTGAGGGGGCCAAACACTGAAGCTTTCTTT.